Listed here are 15 T cell receptor beta chains from one sample, sequenced in a study of cytomegalovirus exposure and HLA in healthy donors. The assay was immunoSEQ multiplex PCR, and TCRdb's table has in-frame clones only and misses some. The sample yields under 400,000 clones, 86% seen once. Sequenced: PBMCs. All receptors derive from a woman between 18 and 29 years old in good health and CMV-seronegative.

The chain couples TRBV7-3 to TRBJ2-7; 9 bases line up with TRBD2. V lost 5 bases, J lost 3 bases, and 17 bases stayed unmatched. Looked up from germline, CDR1 is SGHTA and CDR2 is FQGTGA. The CDR3 is 18 residues long. The CDR3: CASSPNPGSGRMGYEQYF. The CDR3 DNA follows: TGTGCCAGCAGCCCTAACCCCGGGAGCGGGAGGATGGGCTACGAGCAGTACTTC.

The chain links TRBV6-5 to TRBJ2-7; 7 nucleotides agree with TRBD1. The V segment lost 5 bases and the J segment 2 bases; nucleotides outside the gene matches: 9. CDR3 length: 15 amino acids. The germline V gene encodes CDR1 MNHEY and CDR2 SVGAGI. DNA of the CDR3: TGTGCCAGCAGTCACGGACAGGCGACTCCCTACGAGCAGTACTTC. Protein sequence: CASSHGQATPYEQYF.

This sequence joins TRBV27 and TRBJ1-1; D not resolved. V gave up 6 bases and J gave up 5 bases, with 13 bases separating them. The CDR3 contains 13 residues. Germline V gene sequence: CDR1 MNHEY, CDR2 SMNVEV (reference sequence). The CDR3 spells CASSLAVSTEAFF. The DNA of the CDR3 is TGTGCCAGCAGCTTGGCTGTATCTACTGAAGCTTTCTTT.

This rearrangement joins TRBV7-4 to TRBJ2-7; TRBD1 aligns across 8 bases. This CDR3 is built from 16 residues. Germline trimming cut 4 bases from V and 0 bases from J; bases unmatched to any gene: 8. The germline gives CDR1 SGHVT, CDR2 SQSDAQ. As DNA, the CDR3 is TGTGCCAGCAGCTACTACCGGGACAGGAGCTCCTACGAGCAGTACTTC. Its protein is CASSYYRDRSSYEQYF.

The chain employs TRBV4-1 and TRBJ2-7; tentative D call: TRBD2 (5 bases). The CDR3 sequence is 13 residues long. Trimming took 1 base from V and 7 from J, leaving 11 bases between them. Germline V gene data show CDR1 as MGHRA and CDR2 as YSYEKL. The CDR3 DNA is TGCGCCAGCAGCCAAGGGAACGGGGATGAGCAGTACTTC. Protein sequence: CASSQGNGDEQYF.

There are a few counts of this clone. The rearrangement uses TRBV2 and TRBJ1-2, with TRBD1 as a possible D gene (5 bases). The germline V and J ends were trimmed by 4 bases and 5 bases, with 14 bases remaining between them. The CDR3 contains 14 residues. Germline loops: CDR1 SNHLY, CDR2 FYNNEI. The CDR3 protein is CASSVEGTLYGYTF. The CDR3 nucleotides read TGTGCCAGCAGTGTCGAGGGGACTCTGTATGGCTACACCTTC.

The chain recombines TRBV15 with TRBJ1-5; D gene ambiguous. The CDR3 consists of 15 residues. In germline, CDR1 is LNHNV, CDR2 YYDKDF (reference sequence). Trimming removed 1 base at V and 5 bases at J, with 12 bases between. The CDR3 sequence: CATSRGGGRHQPQHF. The CDR3 DNA is TGTGCCACCAGCAGAGGTGGTGGGAGGCATCAGCCCCAGCATTTT.

The rearrangement uses TRBV13 and TRBJ2-7; 10 bases line up with TRBD2. Trimming cost V 5 bases and J 3 bases; bases outside gene matches: 10. This CDR3 is built from 16 residues. The germline CDR1 and CDR2 sequences are PRHDT and FYEKMQ (reference sequence). This chain's CDR3 is CASSLRGLAGDYEQYF. The DNA of the CDR3 is TGTGCCAGCAGCCTAAGGGGGCTAGCGGGGGACTACGAGCAGTACTTC.

The chain carries TRBV27 and TRBJ2-1; D is possibly TRBD1 (7 bases). The V gene's germline CDR1 is MNHEY and CDR2 SMNVEV (reference sequence). Trimming cost V 2 bases and J 4 bases, with 9 bases left between them. This CDR3 contains 14 residues. The CDR3: CASSLQGGYNEQFF. CDR3 nucleotide sequence: TGTGCCAGCAGTTTACAGGGGGGTTACAATGAGCAGTTCTTC.

V gene TRBV11-2 combines with J gene TRBJ2-1; 13 positions agree with TRBD2. CDR1 is SGHAT and CDR2 is FQNNGV in the germline V gene. This CDR3 has 15 residues. With V trimmed by 3 bases and J by 8 bases, 4 bases remained unmatched. CDR3 DNA: TGTGCCAGCAGCTTTCGACTAGCGGGAGGCGATGAGCAGTTCTTC. Its protein product is CASSFRLAGGDEQFF.

This rearrangement joins TRBV7-8 to TRBJ2-3, with 7 nucleotides matching TRBD2. CDR1 is SGHVS and CDR2 is FQNEAQ in the germline V gene. The CDR3 extends over 16 amino acids. The V gene end was trimmed by 1 base and the J gene end by 4 bases; junction bases not matched to a gene: 8. CDR3 region: CASSLEQAGEADTQYF. The DNA for the CDR3 is TGTGCCAGCAGCTTAGAACAGGCGGGAGAGGCAGATACGCAGTATTTT.

This rearrangement joins TRBV5-1 to TRBJ2-3; 7 bases are shared with TRBD1. CDR1 SGHRS and CDR2 YFSETQ come from the germline V gene. Germline trimming cut 4 bases from V and 4 bases from J; bases unmatched to any gene: 9. CDR3 length equals 15 residues. This CDR3 reads CASSPGQAVADTQYF. The CDR3 bases are TGCGCCAGCAGCCCTGGACAGGCGGTGGCAGATACGCAGTATTTT. Based on the CDR3 plus reference TRBV5-1 and TRBJ2-3, the full variable domain is KAGVTQTPRYLIKTRGQQVTLSCSPISGHRSVSWYQQTPGQGLQFLFEYFSETQRNKGNFPGRFSGRQFSNSRSEMNVSTLELGDSALYLCASSPGQAVADTQYFGPGTRLTVL.

This clone occurred a few times. The chain has TRBV10-2 and TRBJ2-7; no clear D gene. This CDR3 region has 13 residues. Germline CDR1 is WSHSY and CDR2 is SAAADI. Trimming took off 2 bases at V and 2 bases at J, with 7 bases between the two ends. DNA for the CDR3: TGCGCCAGCAGTGAGGCAGACACCTACGAGCAGTACTTC. Amino acid sequence: CASSEADTYEQYF.

V is TRBV15 and J is TRBJ1-5; no clear D gene. Trimming cost V 0 bases and J 0 bases, with 12 bases left between them. The germline V gene has CDR1 LNHNV and CDR2 YYDKDF (reference sequence). The CDR3 spans 17 residues. This CDR3 is CATSRDRTEYSNQPQHF. The CDR3, as DNA: TGTGCCACCAGCAGAGATCGAACAGAGTATAGCAATCAGCCCCAGCATTTT.

V usage is TRBV5-1 and J usage is TRBJ2-1; 13 positions agree with TRBD2. J lost 6 bases, V lost 4 bases, and 7 bases had no gene match. The CDR3 runs to 16 residues. Germline assignment: CDR1 SGHRS and CDR2 YFSETQ. The CDR3 DNA reads TGCGCCAGCAGCCTACAGGGACTAGCGGGATTCAATGAGCAGTTCTTC. Residues: CASSLQGLAGFNEQFF.